The 2 T cell receptor beta chains presented below share a single source sample, sequenced in a study of cytomegalovirus exposure and HLA in healthy donors. It was with 60 Vbeta and 13 Jbeta primers that the PCR ran. The data were produced by immunoSEQ multiplex PCR, yet TCRdb's version contains in-frame clones alone and is incomplete. The table records more than 140,000 clones, roughly 86% of them present only once. The sequencing input was PBMCs. The receptor source for this set is a young man in good health and CMV-seropositive.

The chain carries TRBV28 and TRBJ2-5, with 10 bases that match TRBD2. The end of the DNA is better explained by TRBJ2-7, so the J call may be wrong. This CDR3 has 16 amino acids. Germline CDR1 reads MDHEN; CDR2 reads SYDVKM. The CDR3: CASSHRLAGKSYEQYF. DNA for the CDR3: TGTGCCAGCAGTCACAGACTAGCGGGTAAGAGCTACGAGCAGTACTTC.

The rearrangement joins TRBV7-3 to TRBJ2-3; 13 bases fit TRBD2. This CDR3 contains 17 residues. Trimming at V came to 5 bases and at J to 4 bases, leaving 9 bases not matched to a gene. Looked up from germline, CDR1 is SGHTA and CDR2 is FQGTGA. This CDR3 reads CASSPRTSGRGADTQYF. The CDR3 DNA sequence: TGTGCCAGCAGCCCGCGGACTAGCGGGAGAGGGGCAGATACGCAGTATTTT.